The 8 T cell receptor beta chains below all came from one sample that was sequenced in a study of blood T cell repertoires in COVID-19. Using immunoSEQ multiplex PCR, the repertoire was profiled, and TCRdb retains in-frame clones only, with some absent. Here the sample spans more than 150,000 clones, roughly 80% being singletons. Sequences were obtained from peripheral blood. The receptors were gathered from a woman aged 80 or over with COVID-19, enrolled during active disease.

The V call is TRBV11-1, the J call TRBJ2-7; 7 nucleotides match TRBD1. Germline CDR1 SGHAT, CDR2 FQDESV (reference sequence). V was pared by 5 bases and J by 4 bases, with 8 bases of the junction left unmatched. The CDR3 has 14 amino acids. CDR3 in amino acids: CASSTPGTAYEQYF. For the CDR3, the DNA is TGTGCCAGCAGCACTCCCGGGACAGCATACGAGCAGTACTTC.

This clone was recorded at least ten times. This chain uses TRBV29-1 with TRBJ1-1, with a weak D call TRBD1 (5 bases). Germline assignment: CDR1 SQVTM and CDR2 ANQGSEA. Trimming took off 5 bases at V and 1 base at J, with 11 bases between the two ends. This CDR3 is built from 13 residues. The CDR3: CSVPSQGNTEAFF. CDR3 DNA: TGCAGCGTTCCGAGTCAGGGGAACACTGAAGCTTTCTTT.

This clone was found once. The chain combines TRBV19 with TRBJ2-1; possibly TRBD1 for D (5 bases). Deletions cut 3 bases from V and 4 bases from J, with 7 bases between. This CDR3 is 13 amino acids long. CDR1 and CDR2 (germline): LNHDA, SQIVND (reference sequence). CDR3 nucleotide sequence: TGTGCCAGTAGTATTTCAGGGTACAATGAGCAGTTCTTC. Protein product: CASSISGYNEQFF.

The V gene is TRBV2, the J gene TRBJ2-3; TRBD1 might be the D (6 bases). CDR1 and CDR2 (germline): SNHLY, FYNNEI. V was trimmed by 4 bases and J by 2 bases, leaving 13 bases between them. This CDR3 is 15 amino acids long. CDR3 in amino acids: CASSGGQRNTDTQYF. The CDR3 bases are TGTGCCAGCAGTGGAGGACAGAGAAACACAGATACGCAGTATTTT.

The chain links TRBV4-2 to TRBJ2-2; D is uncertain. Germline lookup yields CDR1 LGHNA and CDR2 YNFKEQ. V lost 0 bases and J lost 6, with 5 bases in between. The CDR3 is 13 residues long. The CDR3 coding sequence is TGTGCCAGCAGCCAAGATTATGCCGGGGAGCTGTTTTTT. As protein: CASSQDYAGELFF.

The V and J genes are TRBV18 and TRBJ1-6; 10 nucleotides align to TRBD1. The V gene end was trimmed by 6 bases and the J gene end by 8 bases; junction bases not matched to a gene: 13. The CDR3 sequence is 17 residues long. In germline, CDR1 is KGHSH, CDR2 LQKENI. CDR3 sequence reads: CASSQIEGQGGYSPLHF. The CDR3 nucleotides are TGTGCCAGCTCCCAAATCGAAGGACAGGGGGGTTATTCACCCCTCCACTTT. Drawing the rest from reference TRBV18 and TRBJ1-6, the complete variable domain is NAGVMQNPRHLVRRRGQEARLRCSPMKGHSHVYWYRQLPEEGLKFMVYLQKENIIDESGMPKERFSAEFPKEGPSILRIQQVVRGDSAAYFCASSQIEGQGGYSPLHFGNGTRLTVT.

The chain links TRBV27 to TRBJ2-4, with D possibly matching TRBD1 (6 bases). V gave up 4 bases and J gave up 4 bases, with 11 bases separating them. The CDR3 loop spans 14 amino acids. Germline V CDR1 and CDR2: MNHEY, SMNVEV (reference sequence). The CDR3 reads CASSSQGGKNIQYF. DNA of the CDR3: TGTGCCAGCAGTTCACAGGGTGGGAAAAACATTCAGTACTTC.

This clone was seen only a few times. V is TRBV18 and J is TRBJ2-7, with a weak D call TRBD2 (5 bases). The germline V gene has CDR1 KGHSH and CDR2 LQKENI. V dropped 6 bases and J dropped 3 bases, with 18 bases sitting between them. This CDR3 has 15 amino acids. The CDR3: CASSKSGGRNYEQYF. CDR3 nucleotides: TGTGCCAGCTCCAAGAGCGGCGGACGGAACTACGAGCAGTACTTC.